Below, 5 T cell receptor beta chains from the same sample are listed, as sequenced in a study of T cell repertoires in ileal Crohn's disease. Time point indicated: neoterminal ileum biopsy at postoperative endoscopy, about 6 months after surgery. The assay was immunoSEQ multiplex PCR, and TCRdb's table has in-frame clones only and misses some. The data contain 12,000 or so clones, over 75% of them singletons. Material for sequencing was ileal tissue. The receptors stem from an adult with Crohn's disease.

This clone was recorded a few times. This chain links TRBV6-6 with TRBJ1-2; 11 positions match TRBD1. The germline gives CDR1 MNHNY, CDR2 SVGAGI (reference sequence). V lost 6 bases to trimming and J lost 3 bases; unmatched junction nucleotides: 6. This CDR3 is 15 amino acids long. As DNA, the CDR3 is TGTGCCAGCAGGCCCGGGACAGGGGGTTACTATGGCTACACCTTC. Translated, it gives CASRPGTGGYYGYTF.

This chain links TRBV9 with TRBJ1-3; maybe TRBD1 (6 bases). The CDR3 is 16 amino acids. The V and J ends lost 4 bases and 7 bases respectively, with 21 bases between them. The germline gives CDR1 SGDLS, CDR2 YYNGEE. CDR3 region: CASSPRDTPAPNTIYF. Written as DNA, the CDR3 is TGTGCCAGCAGCCCACGGGACACCCCAGCACCGAACACCATATATTTT.

V and J are TRBV15 and TRBJ2-1; 7 nucleotides line up with TRBD2. The CDR3 sequence is 14 residues long. V gave up 6 bases and J gave up 1 base; unmatched junction bases: 3. Per germline, CDR1 LNHNV and CDR2 YYDKDF (reference sequence). The CDR3 nucleotides are TGTGCCACCAGTTTGCGGGGGTCCTACAATGAGCAGTTCTTC. As protein: CATSLRGSYNEQFF.

A single count supports this clone. The chain couples TRBV9 to TRBJ2-5; perhaps TRBD2 as D (5 bases). This CDR3 comprises 13 residues. Trimming removed 2 bases at V and 5 bases at J, with 10 bases between. Germline CDR1 is SGDLS and CDR2 is YYNGEE. The CDR3: CASSVIGVETQYF. The DNA for the CDR3 is TGTGCCAGCAGCGTTATCGGGGTCGAGACCCAGTACTTC.

This rearrangement joins TRBV5-4 to TRBJ1-2; D remains ambiguous. V was pared by 4 bases and J by 4 bases, with 11 bases between. The CDR3 loop spans 13 amino acids. CDR1 SGHNT and CDR2 YYREEE come from the germline V gene (reference sequence). CDR3 bases: TGTGCCAGCAGCGTCCCGGCGGGCTATGGCTACACCTTC. This gives the protein CASSVPAGYGYTF.